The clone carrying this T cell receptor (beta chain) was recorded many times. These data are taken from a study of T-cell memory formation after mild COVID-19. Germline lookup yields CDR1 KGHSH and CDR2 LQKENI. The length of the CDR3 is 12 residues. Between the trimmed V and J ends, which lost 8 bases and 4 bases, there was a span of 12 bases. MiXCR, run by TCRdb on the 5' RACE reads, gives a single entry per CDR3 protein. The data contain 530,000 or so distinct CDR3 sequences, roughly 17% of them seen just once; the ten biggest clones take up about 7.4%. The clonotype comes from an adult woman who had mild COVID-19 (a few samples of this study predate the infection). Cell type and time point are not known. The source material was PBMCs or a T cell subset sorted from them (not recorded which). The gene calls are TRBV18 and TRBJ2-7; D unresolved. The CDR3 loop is CASSPGRYEQYF. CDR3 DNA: TGTGCCAGCAGTCCCGGGCGGTACGAGCAGTACTTC.